This entry features one T cell receptor beta chain sequence. This entry belongs to a study of blood T cell repertoires in COVID-19. Study in general: T cells, B-cell-depleted T cells, or PBMCs supplied cDNA or gDNA.

This CDR3 is 14 amino acids long. Germline V gene data show CDR1 as MNHEY and CDR2 as SVGAGI. V was trimmed by 3 bases and J by 5 bases, leaving 14 bases between them. As originally analysed: Amplifying reference gene primers gave estimates of nucleated cell counts. Profiled with immunoSEQ multiplex PCR; TCRdb holds only in-frame clones, not every one. That table gives V, J and clone size, and the DNA gave D and trimming. The data hold about 210,000 clones, with about 87% observed a single time. The sample taken for sequencing was peripheral blood. This rearrangement joins TRBV6-5 to TRBJ2-7, with a weak D call TRBD2 (6 bases). The receptor comes from a man between 65 and 85 years old with acute or convalescent COVID-19. CDR3 nucleotides: TGTGCCAGCAGTTATGGGCAGGGAGGAAACGAGCAGTACTTC. This codes for CASSYGQGGNEQYF.